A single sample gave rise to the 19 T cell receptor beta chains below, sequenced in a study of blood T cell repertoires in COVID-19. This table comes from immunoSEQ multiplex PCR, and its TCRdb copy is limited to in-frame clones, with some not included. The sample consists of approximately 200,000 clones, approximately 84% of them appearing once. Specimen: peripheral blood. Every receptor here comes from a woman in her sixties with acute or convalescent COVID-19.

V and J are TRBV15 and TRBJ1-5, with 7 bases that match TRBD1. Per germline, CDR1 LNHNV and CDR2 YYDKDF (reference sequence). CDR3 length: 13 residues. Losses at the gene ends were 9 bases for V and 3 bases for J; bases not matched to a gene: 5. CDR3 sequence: CATRDSLNQPQHF. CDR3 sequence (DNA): TGTGCCACGCGGGACAGCCTCAATCAGCCCCAGCATTTT.

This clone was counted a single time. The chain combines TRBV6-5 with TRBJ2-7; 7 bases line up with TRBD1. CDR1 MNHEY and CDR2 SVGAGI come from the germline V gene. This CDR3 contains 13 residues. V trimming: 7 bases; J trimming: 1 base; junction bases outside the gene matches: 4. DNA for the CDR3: TGTGCCAGCAAGGCCAGGGGGTCCTACGAGCAGTACTTC. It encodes CASKARGSYEQYF.

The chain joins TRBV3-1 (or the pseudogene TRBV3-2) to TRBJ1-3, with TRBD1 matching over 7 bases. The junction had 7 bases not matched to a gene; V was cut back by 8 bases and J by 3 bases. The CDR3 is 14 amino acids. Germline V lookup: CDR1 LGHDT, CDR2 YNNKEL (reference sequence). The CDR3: CASGLGQRGNTIYF. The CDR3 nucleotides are TGTGCCAGCGGGCTGGGACAGCGTGGAAACACCATATATTTT.

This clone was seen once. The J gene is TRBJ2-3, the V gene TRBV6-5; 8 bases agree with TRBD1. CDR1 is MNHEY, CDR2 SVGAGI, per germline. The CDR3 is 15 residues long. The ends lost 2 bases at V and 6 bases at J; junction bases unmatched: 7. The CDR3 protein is CASSYPGQAADTQYF. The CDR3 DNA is TGTGCCAGCAGTTACCCGGGACAGGCTGCGGATACGCAGTATTTT.

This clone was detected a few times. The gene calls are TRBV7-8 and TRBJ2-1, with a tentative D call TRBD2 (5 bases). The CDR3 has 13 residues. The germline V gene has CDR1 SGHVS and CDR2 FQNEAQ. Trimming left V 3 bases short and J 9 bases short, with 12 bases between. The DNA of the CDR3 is TGTGCCAGCAGCTTGGGAGTCGCTGGTGAGCAGTTCTTC. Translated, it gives CASSLGVAGEQFF.

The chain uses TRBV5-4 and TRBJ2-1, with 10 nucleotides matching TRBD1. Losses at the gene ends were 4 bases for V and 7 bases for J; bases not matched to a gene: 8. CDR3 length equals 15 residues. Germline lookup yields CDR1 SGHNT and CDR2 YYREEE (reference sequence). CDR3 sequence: CASSGRTGGWNEQFF. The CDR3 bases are TGTGCCAGCAGCGGACGGACAGGGGGTTGGAATGAGCAGTTCTTC. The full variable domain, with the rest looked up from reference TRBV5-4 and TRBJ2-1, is ETGVTQSPTHLIKTRGQQVTLRCSSQSGHNTVSWYQQALGQGPQFIFQYYREEENGRGNFPPRFSGLQFPNYSSELNVNALELDDSALYLCASSGRTGGWNEQFFGPGTRLTVL.

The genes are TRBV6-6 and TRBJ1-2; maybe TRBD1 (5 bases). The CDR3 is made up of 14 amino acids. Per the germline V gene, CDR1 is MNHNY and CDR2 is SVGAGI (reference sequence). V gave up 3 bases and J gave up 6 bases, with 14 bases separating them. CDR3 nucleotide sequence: TGTGCCAGCAGTTATCCACCCAGGGTTCATGGCTACACCTTC. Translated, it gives CASSYPPRVHGYTF.

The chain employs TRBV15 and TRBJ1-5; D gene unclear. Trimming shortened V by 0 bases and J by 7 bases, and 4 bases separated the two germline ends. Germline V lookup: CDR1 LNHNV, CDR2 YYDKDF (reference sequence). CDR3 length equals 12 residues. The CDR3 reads CATSRDMQPQHF. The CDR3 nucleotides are TGTGCCACCAGCAGAGATATGCAGCCCCAGCATTTT. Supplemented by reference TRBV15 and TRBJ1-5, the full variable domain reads DAMVIQNPRYQVTQFGKPVTLSCSQTLNHNVMYWYQQKSSQAPKLLFHYYDKDFNNEADTPDNFQSRRPNTSFCFLDIRSPGLGDTAMYLCATSRDMQPQHFGDGTRLSIL.

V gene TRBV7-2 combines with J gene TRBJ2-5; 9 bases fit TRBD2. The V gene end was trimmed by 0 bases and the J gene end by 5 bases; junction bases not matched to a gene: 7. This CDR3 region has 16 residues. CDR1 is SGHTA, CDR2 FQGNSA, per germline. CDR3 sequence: CASSLALLAGHETQYF. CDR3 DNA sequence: TGTGCCAGCAGCTTAGCGCTCCTAGCGGGGCATGAGACCCAGTACTTC. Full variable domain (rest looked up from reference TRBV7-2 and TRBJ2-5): GAGVSQSPSNKVTEKGKDVELRCDPISGHTALYWYRQSLGQGLEFLIYFQGNSAPDKSGLPSDRFSAERTGGSVSTLTIQRTQQEDSAVYLCASSLALLAGHETQYFGPGTRLLVL.

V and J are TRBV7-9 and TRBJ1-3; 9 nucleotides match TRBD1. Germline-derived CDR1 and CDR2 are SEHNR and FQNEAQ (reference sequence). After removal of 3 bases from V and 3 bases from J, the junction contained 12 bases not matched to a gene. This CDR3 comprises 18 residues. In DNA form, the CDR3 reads TGTGCCAGCAGCTTGGACAGGGGCAGTGTGGTAAGTGGAAACACCATATATTTT. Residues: CASSLDRGSVVSGNTIYF.

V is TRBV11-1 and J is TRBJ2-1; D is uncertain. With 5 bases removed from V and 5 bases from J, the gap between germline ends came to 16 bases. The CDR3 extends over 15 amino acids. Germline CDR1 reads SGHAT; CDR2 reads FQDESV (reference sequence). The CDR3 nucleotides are TGTGCCAGCAGCAAAGACAACCTACCAAACAATGAGCAGTTCTTC. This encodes CASSKDNLPNNEQFF. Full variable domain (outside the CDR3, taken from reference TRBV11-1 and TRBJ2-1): EAEVAQSPRYKITEKSQAVAFWCDPISGHATLYWYRQILGQGPELLVQFQDESVVDDSQLPKDRFSAERLKGVDSTLKIQPAELGDSAMYLCASSKDNLPNNEQFFGPGTRLTVL.

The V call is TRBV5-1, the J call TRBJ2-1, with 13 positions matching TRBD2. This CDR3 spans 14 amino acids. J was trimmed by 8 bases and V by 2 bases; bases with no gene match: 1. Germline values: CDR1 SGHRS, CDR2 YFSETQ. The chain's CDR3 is CASSFGTSGDEQFF. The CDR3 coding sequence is TGCGCCAGCAGCTTCGGGACTAGCGGGGATGAGCAGTTCTTC.

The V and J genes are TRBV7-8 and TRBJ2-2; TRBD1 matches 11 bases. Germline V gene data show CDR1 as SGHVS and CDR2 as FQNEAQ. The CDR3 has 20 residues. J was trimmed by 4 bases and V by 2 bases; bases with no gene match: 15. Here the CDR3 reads CASSLKVINGQGAITGELFF. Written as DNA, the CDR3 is TGTGCCAGCAGCTTAAAAGTGATTAATGGACAGGGGGCCATCACCGGGGAGCTGTTTTTT.

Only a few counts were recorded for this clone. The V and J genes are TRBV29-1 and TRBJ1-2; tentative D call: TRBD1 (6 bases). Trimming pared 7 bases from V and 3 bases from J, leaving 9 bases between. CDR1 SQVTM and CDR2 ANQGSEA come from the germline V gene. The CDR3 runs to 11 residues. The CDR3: CSEGGDYGYTF. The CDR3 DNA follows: TGCAGCGAAGGGGGGGACTATGGCTACACCTTC.

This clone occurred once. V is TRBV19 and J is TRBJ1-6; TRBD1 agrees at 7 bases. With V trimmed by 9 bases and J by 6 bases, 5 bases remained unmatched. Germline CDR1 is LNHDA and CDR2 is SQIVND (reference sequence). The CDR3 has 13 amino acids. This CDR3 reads CASGTVGNSPLHF. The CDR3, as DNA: TGTGCCAGCGGGACAGTAGGTAATTCACCCCTCCACTTT.

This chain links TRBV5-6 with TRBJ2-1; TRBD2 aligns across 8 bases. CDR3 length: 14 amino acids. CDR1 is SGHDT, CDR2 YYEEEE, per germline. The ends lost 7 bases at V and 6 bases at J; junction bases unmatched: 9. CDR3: CASAIGTRPNEQFF. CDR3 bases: TGTGCCAGCGCAATCGGGACTAGACCCAATGAGCAGTTCTTC.

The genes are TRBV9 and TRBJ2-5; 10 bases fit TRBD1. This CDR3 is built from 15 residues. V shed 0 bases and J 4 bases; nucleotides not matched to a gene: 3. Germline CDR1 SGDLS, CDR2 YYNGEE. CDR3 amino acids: CASSVVGDRGETQYF. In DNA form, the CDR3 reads TGTGCCAGCAGCGTAGTGGGGGACAGGGGAGAGACCCAGTACTTC.

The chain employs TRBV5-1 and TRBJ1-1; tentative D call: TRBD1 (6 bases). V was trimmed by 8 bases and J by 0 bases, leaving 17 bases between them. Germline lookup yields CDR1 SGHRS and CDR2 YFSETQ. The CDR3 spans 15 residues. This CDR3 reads CASSTGTSLNTEAFF. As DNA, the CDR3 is TGCGCCAGTTCTACTGGGACAAGCTTGAACACTGAAGCTTTCTTT. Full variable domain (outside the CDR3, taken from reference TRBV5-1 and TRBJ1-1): KAGVTQTPRYLIKTRGQQVTLSCSPISGHRSVSWYQQTPGQGLQFLFEYFSETQRNKGNFPGRFSGRQFSNSRSEMNVSTLELGDSALYLCASSTGTSLNTEAFFGQGTRLTVV.

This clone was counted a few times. The CDR3 loop reads CASSFRTGDYGYTF. CDR3 nucleotide sequence: TGTGCCAGCAGCTTTCGCACAGGGGACTATGGCTACACCTTC. The J gene is TRBJ1-2, the V gene TRBV3-1 (or the pseudogene TRBV3-2); 7 bases line up with TRBD1. The CDR3 has 14 residues. Trimming removed 5 bases from V and 3 bases from J; junction bases left unmatched: 6. The V gene's germline CDR1 is LGHDT and CDR2 YNNKEL (reference sequence).